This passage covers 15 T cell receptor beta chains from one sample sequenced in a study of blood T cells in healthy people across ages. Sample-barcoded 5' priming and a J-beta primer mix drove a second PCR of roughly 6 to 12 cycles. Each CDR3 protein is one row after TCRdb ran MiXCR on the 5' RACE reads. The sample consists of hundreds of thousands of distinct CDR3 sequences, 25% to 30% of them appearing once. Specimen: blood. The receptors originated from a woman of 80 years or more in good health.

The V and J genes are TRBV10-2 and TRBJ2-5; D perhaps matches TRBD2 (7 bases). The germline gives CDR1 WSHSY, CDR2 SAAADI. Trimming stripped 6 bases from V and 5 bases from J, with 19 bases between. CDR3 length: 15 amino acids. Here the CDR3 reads CASSPPWGGGETQYF. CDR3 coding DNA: TGCGCCAGCAGCCCTCCTTGGGGGGGCGGGGAGACCCAGTACTTC.

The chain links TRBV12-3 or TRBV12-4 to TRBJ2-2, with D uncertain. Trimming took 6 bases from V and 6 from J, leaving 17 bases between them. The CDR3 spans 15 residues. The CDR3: CASRARSGVPGELFF. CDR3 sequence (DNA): TGTGCCAGCAGGGCCCGCAGTGGGGTCCCCGGGGAGCTGTTTTTT.

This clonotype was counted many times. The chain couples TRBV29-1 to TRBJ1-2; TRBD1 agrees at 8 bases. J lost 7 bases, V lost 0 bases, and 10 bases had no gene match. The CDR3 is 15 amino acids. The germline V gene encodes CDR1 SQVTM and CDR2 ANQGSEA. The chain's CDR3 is CSVEDGRGPSGGYTF. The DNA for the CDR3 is TGCAGCGTTGAAGATGGCAGGGGGCCTTCTGGTGGCTACACCTTC.

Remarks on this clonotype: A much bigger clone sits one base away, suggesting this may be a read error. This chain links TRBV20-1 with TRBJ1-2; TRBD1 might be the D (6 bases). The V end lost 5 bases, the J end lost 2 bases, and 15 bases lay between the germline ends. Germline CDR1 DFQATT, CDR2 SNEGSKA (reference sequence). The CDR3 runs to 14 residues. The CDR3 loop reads CSAPQGTNNYGYTF. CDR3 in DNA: TGCAGTGCTCCACAGGGAACCAACAACTATGGCTACACCTTC.

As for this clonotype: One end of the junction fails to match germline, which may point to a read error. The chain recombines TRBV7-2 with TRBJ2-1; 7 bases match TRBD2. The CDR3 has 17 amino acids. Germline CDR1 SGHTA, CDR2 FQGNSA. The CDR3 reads CAGSPLLGGGPYNEQFF. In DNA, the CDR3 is TGTGCCGGCAGCCCTCTCCTCGGCGGGGGACCGTACAATGAGCAGTTCTTC. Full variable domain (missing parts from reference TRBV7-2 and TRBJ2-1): GAGVSQSPSNKVTEKGKDVELRCDPISGHTALYWYRQSLGQGLEFLIYFQGNSAPDKSGLPSDRFSAERTGGSVSTLTIQRTQQEDSAVYLCAGSPLLGGGPYNEQFFGPGTRLTVL.

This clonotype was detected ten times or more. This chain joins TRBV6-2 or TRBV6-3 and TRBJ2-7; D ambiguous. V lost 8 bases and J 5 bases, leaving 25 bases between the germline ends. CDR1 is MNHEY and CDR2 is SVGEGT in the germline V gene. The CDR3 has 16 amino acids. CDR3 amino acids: CASGDTVRVHRDEQYF. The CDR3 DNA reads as TGTGCCAGCGGCGATACGGTAAGGGTACATCGAGACGAGCAGTACTTC.

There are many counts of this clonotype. CDR3 nucleotide sequence: TGCAGCGTTGTTGGCCGGTTCCAAGAGACCCAGTACTTC. Protein product: CSVVGRFQETQYF. This chain uses TRBV29-1 with TRBJ2-5; D gene unclear. Germline V gene lookup returns CDR1 SQVTM and CDR2 ANQGSEA. Trimming stripped 4 bases from V and 1 base from J, with 10 bases between. The CDR3 sequence is 13 residues long.

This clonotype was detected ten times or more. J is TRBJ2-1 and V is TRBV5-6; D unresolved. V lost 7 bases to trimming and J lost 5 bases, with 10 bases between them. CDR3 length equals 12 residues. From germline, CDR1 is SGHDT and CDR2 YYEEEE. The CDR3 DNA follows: TGTGCCAGCGCCCGAATGGACAATGAGCAGTTCTTC. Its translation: CASARMDNEQFF.

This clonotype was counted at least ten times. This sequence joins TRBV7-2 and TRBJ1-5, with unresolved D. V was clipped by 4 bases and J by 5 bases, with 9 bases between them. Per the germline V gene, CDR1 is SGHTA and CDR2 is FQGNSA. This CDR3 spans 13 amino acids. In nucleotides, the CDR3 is TGTGCCAGCAGCTGGTGGGTGGATCAGCCCCAGCATTTT. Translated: CASSWWVDQPQHF.

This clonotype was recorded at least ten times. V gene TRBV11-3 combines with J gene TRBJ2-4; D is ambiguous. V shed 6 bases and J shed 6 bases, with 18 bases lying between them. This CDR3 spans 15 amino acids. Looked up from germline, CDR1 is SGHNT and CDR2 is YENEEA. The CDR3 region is CASSPDRQAGNIQYF. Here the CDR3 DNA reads TGTGCCAGCAGTCCCGATCGGCAGGCAGGAAACATTCAGTACTTC. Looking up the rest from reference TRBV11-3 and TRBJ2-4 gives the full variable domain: EAGVVQSPRYKIIEKKQPVAFWCNPISGHNTLYWYLQNLGQGPELLIRYENEEAVDDSQLPKDRFSAERLKGVDSTLKIQPAELGDSAVYLCASSPDRQAGNIQYFGAGTRLSVL.

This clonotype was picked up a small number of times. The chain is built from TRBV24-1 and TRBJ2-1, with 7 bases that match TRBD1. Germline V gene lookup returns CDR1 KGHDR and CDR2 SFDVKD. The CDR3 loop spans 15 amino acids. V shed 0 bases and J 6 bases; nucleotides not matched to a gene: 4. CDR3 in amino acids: CATSDLDRVSNEQFF. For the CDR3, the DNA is TGTGCCACCAGTGATTTGGACAGGGTAAGCAATGAGCAGTTCTTC.

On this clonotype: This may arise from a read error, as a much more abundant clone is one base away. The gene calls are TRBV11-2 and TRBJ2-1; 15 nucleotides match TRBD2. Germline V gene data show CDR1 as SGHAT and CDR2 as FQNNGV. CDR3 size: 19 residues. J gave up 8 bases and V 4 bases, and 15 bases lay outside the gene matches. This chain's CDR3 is CASSSQRTSGGAWGYEQFF. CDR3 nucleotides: TGTGCCAGCAGCTCCCAACGGACTAGCGGGGGGGCATGGGGCTATGAGCAGTTCTTC.

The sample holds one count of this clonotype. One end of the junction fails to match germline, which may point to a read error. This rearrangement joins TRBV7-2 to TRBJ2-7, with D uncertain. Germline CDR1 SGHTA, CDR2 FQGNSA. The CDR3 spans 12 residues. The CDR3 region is CACSLDPYEQYF. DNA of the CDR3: TGTGCCTGCAGCTTAGACCCATACGAGCAGTACTTC.

CDR3 loop: CASSYRAQGNTEAFF. DNA for the CDR3: TGTGCCAGCAGTTACAGAGCTCAGGGGAACACTGAAGCTTTCTTT. The V call is TRBV6-5, the J call TRBJ1-1, with D tentatively TRBD1 (5 bases). V lost 2 bases and J lost 1, with 11 bases in between. The CDR3 runs 15 residues. Germline loops: CDR1 MNHEY, CDR2 SVGAGI.

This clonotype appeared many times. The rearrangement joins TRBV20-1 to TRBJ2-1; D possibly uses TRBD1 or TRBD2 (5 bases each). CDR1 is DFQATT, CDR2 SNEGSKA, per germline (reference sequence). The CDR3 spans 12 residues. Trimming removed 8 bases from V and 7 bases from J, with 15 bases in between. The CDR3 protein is CSKSGTLNEQFF. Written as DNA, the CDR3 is TGCAGTAAATCCGGGACCCTAAATGAGCAGTTCTTC.